The T cell receptor beta chain under discussion was sequenced for a study of blood T cells in healthy people across ages. Germline V CDR1 and CDR2: SGHAT, FQNNGV. The CDR3 contains 16 residues. V lost 6 bases and J lost 1; bases outside the gene matches: 9. As concerns this clonotype: As yet, its antigen is unknown.

Findings of the study overall: Estimates of total diversity, which came from one million sequenced T cells, were considered to be underestimates.

The draw of peripheral blood yielded roughly 9.1 milliliters from each donor. Through a sample-barcoded 5' primer and a J-beta primer mix, a second PCR was run for about 7 to 12 cycles. TCRdb called the 5' RACE reads again in MiXCR, with one record for every CDR3 protein. The sample has 1.5 million to 1.9 million distinct CDR3 sequences, roughly 43% seen once; the top ten hold around 4%. The clonotype originates from a young woman in good health. The material sequenced was blood. V is TRBV11-2 and J is TRBJ1-2; 9 nucleotides align to TRBD1. The CDR3 sequence is CASRRPGQGFNYGYTF. DNA of the CDR3: TGTGCCAGCAGACGACCGGGACAGGGATTTAACTATGGCTACACCTTC.